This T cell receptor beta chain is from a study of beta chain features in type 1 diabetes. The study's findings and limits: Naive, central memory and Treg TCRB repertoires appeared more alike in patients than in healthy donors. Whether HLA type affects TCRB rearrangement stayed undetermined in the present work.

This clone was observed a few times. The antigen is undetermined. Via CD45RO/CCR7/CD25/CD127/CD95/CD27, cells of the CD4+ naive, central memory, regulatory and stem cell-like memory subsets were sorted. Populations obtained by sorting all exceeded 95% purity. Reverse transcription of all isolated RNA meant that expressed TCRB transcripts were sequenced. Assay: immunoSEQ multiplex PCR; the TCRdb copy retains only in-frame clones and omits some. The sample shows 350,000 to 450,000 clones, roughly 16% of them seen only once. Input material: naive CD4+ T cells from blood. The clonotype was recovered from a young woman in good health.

DNA for the CDR3: TGTGCCAGCAGTGAGTCCAGCGGTTTTGGAGGAGAGCAGTACTTC. Its protein product is CASSESSGFGGEQYF. The chain has TRBV2 and TRBJ2-7, with TRBD2 as a possible D gene (5 bases). Germline CDR1 and CDR2: SNHLY and FYNNEI. The CDR3 runs 15 residues. V was shortened by 3 bases and J by 7 bases, with 19 bases between the two germline ends.